The text below deals with one TCR beta chain. This sample is part of a study of control samples from healthy donors and cancer patients. Clones were sequenced by immunoSEQ multiplex PCR, and TCRdb holds only the in-frame ones, with some missing. The sample carries 150,000 to 200,000 clones, just under 95% recorded once. The CDR3 is made up of 15 amino acids. The V end was cut by 6 bases, the J end by 7 bases, with 19 bases between. Germline V gene data show CDR1 as MNHEY and CDR2 as SMNVEV (reference sequence). This rearrangement joins TRBV27 to TRBJ1-3; tentatively, D is TRBD1 (5 bases). This TCR was sampled from a man aged 18 to 30 in good health. The material sequenced was blood. In DNA form, the CDR3 reads TGTGCCAGCAGGCCCCGGGGGGGGAGCTCGAACACCATATATTTT. Translation: CASRPRGGSSNTIYF.